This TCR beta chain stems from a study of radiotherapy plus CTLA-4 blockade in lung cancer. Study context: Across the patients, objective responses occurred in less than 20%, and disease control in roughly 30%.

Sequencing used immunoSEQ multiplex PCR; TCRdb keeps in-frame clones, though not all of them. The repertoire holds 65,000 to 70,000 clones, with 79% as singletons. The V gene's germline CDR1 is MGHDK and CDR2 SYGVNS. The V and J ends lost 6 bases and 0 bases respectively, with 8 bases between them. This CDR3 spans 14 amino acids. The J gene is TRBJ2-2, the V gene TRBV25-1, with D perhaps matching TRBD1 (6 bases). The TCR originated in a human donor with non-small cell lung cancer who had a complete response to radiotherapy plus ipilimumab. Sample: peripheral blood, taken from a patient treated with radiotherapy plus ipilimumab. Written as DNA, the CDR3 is TGTGCCAGCAGCAGGGGCGCGAACACCGGGGAGCTGTTTTTT. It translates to CASSRGANTGELFF.